These T cell receptor beta chains were read from a single sample in a study of blood T cell repertoires in COVID-19. Sequenced by immunoSEQ multiplex PCR; TCRdb stores in-frame clones only, minus some. Seen here are 200,000 to 300,000 clones, roughly nine tenths observed once, and the top ten hold roughly 7%. The specimen sequenced was peripheral blood. The receptors shown here come from a man in his 60s who had recovered from COVID-19. CDR3s leave out the opening cysteine and the closing phenylalanine or tryptophan. The order of the fields is CDR3 protein, V gene, D gene. The D gene is left open where the match is weak.

ASSFMDTQY TRBV12-3/TRBV12-4 -
ASSQALAEAYNEQF TRBV3-1/TRBV3-2 TRBD2
ASSQERSRAHEQY TRBV3-1/TRBV3-2 -
ASSPPRSQRGLNQPQH TRBV18 -
ASSLNRIFANTGELF TRBV7-6 -
ASRAGISEKLF TRBV27 -
ASRERGRFEKLF TRBV27 TRBD1
ASSLRGARETQY TRBV7-2 -
ASKSAGGPVNEQF TRBV5-1 TRBD2
ASSQAHLEKLF TRBV4-1 -
ASSPSGQVDNEQF TRBV7-9 -
ASSLESGGTYEQF TRBV5-1 TRBD2
ASSQIALPRSPLH TRBV4-1 -
ASSRGNRGGETQY TRBV25-1 TRBD1
ATSSHRGPEAF TRBV15 TRBD1
ASSQERGYEQY TRBV3-1/TRBV3-2 -
ASSEAPGGGTGELF TRBV6-1 -
ASGSGLQRTDTQY TRBV5-1 TRBD2
ASSPGTNEKLF TRBV18 -
ASSSGAHTEAF TRBV5-4 -
ASSSRAGTQY TRBV7-6 -
ASSGSPGQGNQPQH TRBV25-1 TRBD1
ASSPGLVFPGFNEQF TRBV27 -
ASSRTGLQTGELF TRBV27 TRBD2
ASSRASGGNTGELF TRBV3-1/TRBV3-2 TRBD2
ASKETSGGPGEQF TRBV2 TRBD2
ATALAGGPRDTQY TRBV19 TRBD2
ASSFSGVTNEKLF TRBV7-9 -
ASRRQENTEAF TRBV5-5 -
ASSFSGYTDTQY TRBV27 -
ASQRGSLNTEAF TRBV6-5 -
ASSQRTGENNSPLH TRBV7-9 TRBD1
ASSHSAGTGVPEQY TRBV18 TRBD1
SGVTMGTQY TRBV20-1 -
ASSGSTGAYEQY TRBV2 -
ASSQAIQETQY TRBV3-1/TRBV3-2 -
ASSVLAANYGYT TRBV9 -
ASSDKGTGDNEQF TRBV2 TRBD1
ASSEFTGSFTDTQY TRBV6-1 -
ASSHIVDSGGTDTQY TRBV4-2 TRBD2
SASARTLAKNIQY TRBV20-1 -
ASDPGTGRGYEQY TRBV6-5 TRBD1
ASSYPTSGGNYEQY TRBV6-2/TRBV6-3 TRBD2
ASRHRYEQY TRBV6-5 -
ATSTTGGFSGNTIY TRBV15 TRBD1
ASSPLGANVLT TRBV7-9 -
ASSRGLVYGYT TRBV5-5 -
ASSLTGAPRPLH TRBV28 TRBD1
ASSFFGGGETQY TRBV5-4 -
ASSLGQGPYNEQF TRBV7-6 -
ATSAVGGRGGYT TRBV24-1 -
ASSLVLSGGAGDTQY TRBV5-1 TRBD2
ASSRGRNQPQH TRBV6-2/TRBV6-3 -
ASSPEGALGQY TRBV18 TRBD1
ASSLGSGGSQETQY TRBV5-1 TRBD2
ASSRDGMGDTQY TRBV7-8 -
ASSYSGGRAEAF TRBV6-5 -
ASGWYPASSSYNEQF TRBV12-5 -
ASSLTRTDTQY TRBV5-1 -